The 10 T cell receptor beta chains reported below all come from one sample, sequenced in a study of T cells in Graves' hyperthyroidism and ophthalmopathy. TCR beta CDR3 regions were amplified from RNA transcripts. TCR CDR3 underwent first-round RT-PCR with the HTBI primer set. Via MiXCR, TCRdb re-called the multiplex PCR reads, giving one row per CDR3 protein. The top ten hold 25% to 30% of the sample, which has approximately 380,000 distinct CDR3 sequences, more than 13% seen once. Sequencing input: blood. The source is a man between 50 and 59 years old with Graves' ophthalmopathy.

In this sample, this clonotype turned up a few times. This chain uses TRBV9 with TRBJ1-1, with 7 bases aligning to TRBD1. V shed 0 bases, J shed 5 bases, and the junction held 4 bases outside the gene matches. The CDR3 contains 14 residues. CDR1 is SGDLS, CDR2 YYNGEE, per germline. The CDR3 DNA is TGTGCCAGCAGCGTAGACAGGGGCGAAACTGAAGCTTTCTTT. This gives the protein CASSVDRGETEAFF.

This clonotype has at least ten counts. This chain links TRBV19 with TRBJ1-3, with no clear D. With 4 bases removed from V and 7 bases from J, the gap between germline ends came to 17 bases. CDR1 and CDR2 (germline): LNHDA, SQIVND (reference sequence). The CDR3 is 15 amino acids. CDR3 loop: CASSTKEAEGNTIYF. The CDR3 DNA follows: TGTGCCAGTAGTACTAAAGAAGCCGAAGGGAACACCATATATTTT.

The chain couples TRBV28 to TRBJ2-6, with D maybe TRBD1 (5 bases). In germline, CDR1 is MDHEN, CDR2 SYDVKM. The CDR3 consists of 16 residues. The germline V and J ends were trimmed by 6 bases and 2 bases, with 14 bases remaining between them. The CDR3 region is CASSPPPGTGANVLTF. CDR3 DNA sequence: TGTGCCAGCAGCCCCCCCCCAGGGACTGGGGCCAACGTCCTGACTTTC. Drawing the rest from reference TRBV28 and TRBJ2-6, the complete variable domain is DVKVTQSSRYLVKRTGEKVFLECVQDMDHENMFWYRQDPGLGLRLIYFSYDVKMKEKGDIPEGYSVSREKKERFSLILESASTNQTSMYLCASSPPPGTGANVLTFGAGSRLTVL.

In this sample, this clonotype turned up a few times. The chain has TRBV27 and TRBJ1-1, with TRBD1 matching 10 bases. V dropped 3 bases and J dropped 2; count of bases not matched to a gene: 3. Germline CDR1 and CDR2: MNHEY and SMNVEV (reference sequence). This CDR3 region has 15 residues. The CDR3 loop is CASSFQTGGNTEAFF. CDR3 DNA: TGTGCCAGCAGTTTCCAGACAGGGGGCAACACTGAAGCTTTCTTT.

This chain connects TRBV20-1 to TRBJ2-7; D remains unclear. Germline assignment: CDR1 DFQATT and CDR2 SNEGSKA (reference sequence). This CDR3 has 10 residues. The ends were cut back, 3 bases at V and 7 bases at J, with 7 bases in the middle. The CDR3 DNA is TGCAGTGCTAGCCTGGGAGAGCAGTACTTC. Amino acid sequence: CSASLGEQYF.

This clonotype was counted many times. The chain joins TRBV29-1 to TRBJ2-5; 7 nucleotides line up with TRBD1. Germline loops: CDR1 SQVTM, CDR2 ANQGSEA. The CDR3 sequence is 13 residues long. Trimming cost V 4 bases and J 2 bases; bases outside gene matches: 4. The CDR3 DNA sequence: TGCAGCGTTGTACCCAGGGGGCAAGAGACCCAGTACTTC. Its protein is CSVVPRGQETQYF.

The V and J genes are TRBV20-1 and TRBJ2-2, with TRBD1 matching 8 bases. CDR3 length: 13 residues. Germline CDR1 is DFQATT and CDR2 is SNEGSKA (reference sequence). V shed 3 bases, J shed 6 bases, and the junction held 3 bases outside the gene matches. The CDR3 nucleotides read TGCAGTGCTAGTCGACAGGGGTCCGGGGAGCTGTTTTTT. It translates to CSASRQGSGELFF.

This clonotype was seen at least ten times. J is TRBJ2-3 and V is TRBV29-1; D gene ambiguous. Germline CDR1 reads SQVTM; CDR2 reads ANQGSEA. Trimming cost V 6 bases and J 6 bases, with 13 bases left between them. The CDR3 totals 12 residues. Here the CDR3 reads CSVLPRMDTQYF. In nucleotides, the CDR3 is TGCAGCGTCCTTCCCCGTATGGATACGCAGTATTTT.

Ten or more counts support this clonotype. The V call is TRBV2, the J call TRBJ2-3, with D unclear. V lost 2 bases and J lost 3, with 9 bases in between. CDR3 length: 14 residues. Germline CDR1 and CDR2: SNHLY and FYNNEI. This CDR3 reads CASSELVGTDTQYF. The CDR3 DNA follows: TGTGCCAGCAGTGAATTGGTGGGGACAGATACGCAGTATTTT.

This clonotype was observed many times. The genes are TRBV19 and TRBJ2-3, with 11 bases fitting TRBD2. CDR3 length: 15 residues. The germline V gene encodes CDR1 LNHDA and CDR2 SQIVND (reference sequence). V trimming: 5 bases; J trimming: 10 bases; junction bases outside the gene matches: 11. Here the CDR3 reads CASSSSGTSGFPQYF. CDR3 coding DNA: TGTGCCAGTAGTTCAAGCGGGACTAGCGGCTTTCCGCAGTATTTT.